The clone carrying this T cell receptor beta chain was recorded at least ten times. One entry per CDR3 protein results from TCRdb running MiXCR on the 5' RACE reads. Of 49,000 or so distinct CDR3 sequences in the sample, 16% are singletons; the top ten hold under 4.5%. This sample was included in a study of neurological immune-mediated disorders. CDR1 ENHRY and CDR2 SYGVKD come from the germline V gene. The V gene end was trimmed by 2 bases and the J gene end by 0 bases; junction bases not matched to a gene: 0. The CDR3 has 15 residues. The chain uses TRBV10-3 and TRBJ2-3, with 9 positions matching TRBD2. This receptor was identified in a man aged 55 to 70 in good health. The sample consisted of PBMCs. The CDR3 is CAISETSGSTDTQYF. CDR3 coding DNA: TGTGCCATCAGTGAGACTAGCGGGAGCACAGATACGCAGTATTTT.